This T cell receptor beta chain comes out of a study of cytomegalovirus exposure and HLA in healthy donors. The trim removed 2 bases at V and 3 bases at J, leaving 7 bases unmatched. Looked up from germline, CDR1 is MNHEY and CDR2 is SVGAGI. The CDR3 contains 15 residues. On this clone: Its antigen is unknown.

General observations from the study: The study designated 150 to 200 TCR beta chains cytomegalovirus-associated. Cytomegalovirus status, reportedly, was diagnosed with high specificity and sensitivity by the classifier. A missense DCLRE1C variant was associated with V- and J-gene trimming of TCR beta chains in a later analysis, and an independent cohort replicated the association.

The PCR was carried out with 60 Vbeta primers and 13 Jbeta primers. Sequenced by immunoSEQ multiplex PCR; TCRdb stores in-frame clones only, minus some. Here the sample spans 76,000 or so clones, 65% to 75% being singletons. The chain uses TRBV6-5 and TRBJ2-7, with TRBD1 identical over 7 bases. Sequenced sample: PBMCs. This TCR was recovered from a woman in her 40s in good health and CMV-seropositive. The CDR3 sequence is CASSYIRDSFYEQYF. For the CDR3, the DNA is TGTGCCAGCAGTTACATCCGGGACAGTTTCTACGAGCAGTACTTC.